There are a few counts of the clone carrying this T cell receptor beta chain. The CDR3 extends over 18 amino acids. The V gene lost 1 base and the J gene lost 0 bases, with 16 bases spanning the gap. Germline CDR1 and CDR2: SGHAT and FQDESV (reference sequence). The data originate from a study of patients and donors after allogeneic stem cell transplantation. TCRdb independently ran MiXCR on the RT-PCR reads; one entry per CDR3 protein. The sample shows roughly 960,000 distinct CDR3 sequences, more than 15% of them seen only once. The J gene is TRBJ1-5, the V gene TRBV11-1, with TRBD1 as a possible D gene (5 bases). Sequencing was done on a sample of blood, either unsorted or a sorted T cell fraction (not recorded which). The source of this sequence is a human donor who was either an allogeneic HSCT recipient or a stem cell or donor lymphocyte infusion donor (not recorded which). It is not recorded whose cells these are; they may come from a transplant donor. The CDR3 loop reads CASSLGDFSYYSNQPQHF. DNA for the CDR3: TGTGCCAGCAGCTTAGGGGACTTCTCTTATTATAGCAATCAGCCCCAGCATTTT. Variable domain in full (rest from reference TRBV11-1 and TRBJ1-5): EAEVAQSPRYKITEKSQAVAFWCDPISGHATLYWYRQILGQGPELLVQFQDESVVDDSQLPKDRFSAERLKGVDSTLKIQPAELGDSAMYLCASSLGDFSYYSNQPQHFGDGTRLSIL.